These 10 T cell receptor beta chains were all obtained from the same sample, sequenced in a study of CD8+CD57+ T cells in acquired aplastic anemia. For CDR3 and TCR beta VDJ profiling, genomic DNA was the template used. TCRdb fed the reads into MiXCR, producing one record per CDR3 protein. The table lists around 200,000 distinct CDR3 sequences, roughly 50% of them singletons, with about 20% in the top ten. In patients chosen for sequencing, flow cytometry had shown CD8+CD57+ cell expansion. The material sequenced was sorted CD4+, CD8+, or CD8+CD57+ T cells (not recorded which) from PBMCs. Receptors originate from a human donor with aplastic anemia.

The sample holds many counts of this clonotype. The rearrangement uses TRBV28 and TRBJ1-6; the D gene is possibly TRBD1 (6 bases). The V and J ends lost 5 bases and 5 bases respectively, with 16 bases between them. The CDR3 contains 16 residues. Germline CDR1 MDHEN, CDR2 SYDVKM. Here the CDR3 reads CASSSHRVGDNSPLHF. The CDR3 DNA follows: TGTGCCAGCAGTAGCCACAGGGTTGGCGATAATTCACCCCTCCACTTT. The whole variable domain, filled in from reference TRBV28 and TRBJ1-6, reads DVKVTQSSRYLVKRTGEKVFLECVQDMDHENMFWYRQDPGLGLRLIYFSYDVKMKEKGDIPEGYSVSREKKERFSLILESASTNQTSMYLCASSSHRVGDNSPLHFGNGTRLTVT.

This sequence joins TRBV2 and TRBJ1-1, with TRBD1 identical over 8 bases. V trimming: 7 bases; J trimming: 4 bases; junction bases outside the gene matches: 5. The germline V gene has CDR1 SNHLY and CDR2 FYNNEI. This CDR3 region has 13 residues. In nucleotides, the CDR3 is TGTGCCAGCACCGGACAGGGCGGCACTGAAGCTTTCTTT. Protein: CASTGQGGTEAFF.

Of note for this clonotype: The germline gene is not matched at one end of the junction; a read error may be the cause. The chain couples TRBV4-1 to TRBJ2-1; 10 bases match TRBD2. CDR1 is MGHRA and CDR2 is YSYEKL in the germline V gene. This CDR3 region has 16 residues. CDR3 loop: CASSPDSGGPHNGQFF. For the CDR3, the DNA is TGCGCCAGCAGCCCGGATAGCGGGGGGCCCCACAATGGGCAGTTCTTC.

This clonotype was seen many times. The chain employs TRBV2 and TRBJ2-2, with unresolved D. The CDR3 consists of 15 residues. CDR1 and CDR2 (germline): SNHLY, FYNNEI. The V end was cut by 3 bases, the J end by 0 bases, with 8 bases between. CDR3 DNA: TGTGCCAGCAGTGATTTAGGAGCGAACACCGGGGAGCTGTTTTTT. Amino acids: CASSDLGANTGELFF.

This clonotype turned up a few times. CDR3 DNA: TGCAGTGCTAGGGACAGGGGTGATGCTAAGGCCAACGTCCTGACTTTC. Translated: CSARDRGDAKANVLTF. The rearrangement uses TRBV20-1 and TRBJ2-6; 9 bases line up with TRBD1. Losses at the gene ends were 3 bases for V and 6 bases for J; bases not matched to a gene: 9. Germline CDR1 is DFQATT and CDR2 is SNEGSKA (reference sequence). CDR3 length equals 16 residues.

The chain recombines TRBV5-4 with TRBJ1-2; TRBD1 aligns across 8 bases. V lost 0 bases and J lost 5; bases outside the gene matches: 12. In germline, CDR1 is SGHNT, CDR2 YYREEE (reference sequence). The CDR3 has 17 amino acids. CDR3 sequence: CASSLASSGGAFYGYTF. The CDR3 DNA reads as TGTGCCAGCAGCTTGGCCTCATCAGGGGGCGCGTTTTATGGCTACACCTTC.

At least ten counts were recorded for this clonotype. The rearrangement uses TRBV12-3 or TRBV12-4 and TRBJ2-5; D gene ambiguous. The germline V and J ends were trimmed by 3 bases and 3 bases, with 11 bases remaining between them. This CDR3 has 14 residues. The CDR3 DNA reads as TGTGCCAGCAGTTTCGCGCAGTTGGAAGAGACCCAGTACTTC. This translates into CASSFAQLEETQYF.

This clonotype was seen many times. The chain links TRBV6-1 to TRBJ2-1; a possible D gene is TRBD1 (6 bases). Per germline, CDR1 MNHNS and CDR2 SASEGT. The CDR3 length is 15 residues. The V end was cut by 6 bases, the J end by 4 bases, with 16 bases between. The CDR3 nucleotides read TGTGCCAGCAGCTCTCAGGGGAACGGATACAATGAGCAGTTCTTC. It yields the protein CASSSQGNGYNEQFF.

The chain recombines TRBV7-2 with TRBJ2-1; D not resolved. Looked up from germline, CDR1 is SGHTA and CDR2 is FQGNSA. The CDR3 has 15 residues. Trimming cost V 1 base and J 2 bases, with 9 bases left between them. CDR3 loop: CASSLEASTYNEQFF. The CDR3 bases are TGTGCCAGCAGCTTAGAAGCGTCCACCTACAATGAGCAGTTCTTC. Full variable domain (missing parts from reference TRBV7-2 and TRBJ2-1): GAGVSQSPSNKVTEKGKDVELRCDPISGHTALYWYRQSLGQGLEFLIYFQGNSAPDKSGLPSDRFSAERTGGSVSTLTIQRTQQEDSAVYLCASSLEASTYNEQFFGPGTRLTVL.

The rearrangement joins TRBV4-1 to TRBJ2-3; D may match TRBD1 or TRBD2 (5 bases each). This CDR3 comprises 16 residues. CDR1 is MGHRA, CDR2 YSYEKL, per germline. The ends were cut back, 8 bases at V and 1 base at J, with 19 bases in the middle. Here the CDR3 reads CASALITGTRTDTQYF. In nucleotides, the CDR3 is TGCGCCAGCGCCTTAATAACCGGGACGCGCACAGATACGCAGTATTTT.